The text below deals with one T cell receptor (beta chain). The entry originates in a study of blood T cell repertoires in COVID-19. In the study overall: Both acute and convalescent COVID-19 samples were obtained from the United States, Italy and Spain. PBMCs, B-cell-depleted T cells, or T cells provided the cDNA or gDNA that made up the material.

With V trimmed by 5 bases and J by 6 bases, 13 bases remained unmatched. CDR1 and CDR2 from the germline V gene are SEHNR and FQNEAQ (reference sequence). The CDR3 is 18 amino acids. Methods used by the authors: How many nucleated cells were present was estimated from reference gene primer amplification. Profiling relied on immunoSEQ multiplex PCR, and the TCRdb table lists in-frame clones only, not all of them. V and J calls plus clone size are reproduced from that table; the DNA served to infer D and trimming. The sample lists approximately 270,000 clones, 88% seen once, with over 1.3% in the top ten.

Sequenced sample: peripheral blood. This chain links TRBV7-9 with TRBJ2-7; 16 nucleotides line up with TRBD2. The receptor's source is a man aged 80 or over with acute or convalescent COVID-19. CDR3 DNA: TGTGCCAGCAGCCCTACCTCCGGGACTAGCGGGGGGGCCGTCGAGCAGTACTTC. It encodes CASSPTSGTSGGAVEQYF.